A selection of T cell receptor beta chains follows, all from one sample in a study of T cell clones after liver transplantation. Profiling relied on immunoSEQ multiplex PCR, and the TCRdb table lists in-frame clones only, not all of them. The top ten clones hold 2.5% to 3% of a sample with fewer than 110,000 clones, roughly four fifths of them seen once. Material: CD4+ T cells from blood, obtained approximately 50 months after liver transplant. The receptors shown here come from a human patient who received a liver transplant. A subset of T cells may come from the graft donor. CDR3s include the opening cysteine and the closing phenylalanine or tryptophan. The D gene is left open where the match is weak. Size is omitted from some rows. Given values are once, few, many or a class for expanded clones.

d_gene: -; j_gene: TRBJ2-1; v_gene: TRBV27; abundance: -; CDR3nt: TGTGCCAGCAGTTCCCTTCTTATGGGGGGGCTTGGTGAGCAGTTCTTC; CDR3aa: CASSSLLMGGLGEQFF
d_gene: -; j_gene: TRBJ2-7; v_gene: TRBV4-1; abundance: -; CDR3nt: TGCGCCAGCAGCCCGTGGGGGGCCAGCCCCACCTACGAGCAGTACTTC; CDR3aa: CASSPWGASPTYEQYF
d_gene: TRBD2; j_gene: TRBJ2-1; v_gene: TRBV5-4; abundance: -; CDR3nt: TGTGCCAGCAGCTACGCTAGCGGGGGGTTCGATGAGCAGTTCTTC; CDR3aa: CASSYASGGFDEQFF
d_gene: -; j_gene: TRBJ2-2; v_gene: TRBV5-1; abundance: -; CDR3nt: TGCGCCAGCAAAGGTCCCTCTCCAACCGGGGAGCTGTTTTTT; CDR3aa: CASKGPSPTGELFF
d_gene: -; j_gene: TRBJ1-5; v_gene: TRBV25-1; abundance: -; CDR3nt: TGTGCCAGCAGTGAAACAGACAATCAGCCCCAGCATTTT; CDR3aa: CASSETDNQPQHF
d_gene: -; j_gene: TRBJ1-1; v_gene: TRBV7-2; abundance: -; CDR3nt: TGTGCCAGCACCAGGGGCAGATCGAACACTGAAGCTTTCTTT; CDR3aa: CASTRGRSNTEAFF
d_gene: TRBD2; j_gene: TRBJ2-2; v_gene: TRBV30; abundance: -; CDR3nt: TGTGCCTGGAGGTTAGCGGGGGTGAACACCGGGGAGCTGTTTTTT; CDR3aa: CAWRLAGVNTGELFF
d_gene: -; j_gene: TRBJ1-1; v_gene: TRBV7-6; abundance: once; CDR3nt: TGTGCCAGCAGCCCCTCCTCCGGGCCCTTCTCACCGACGTCTGAAGCTTTCTTT; CDR3aa: CASSPSSGPFSPTSEAFF
d_gene: -; j_gene: TRBJ2-1; v_gene: TRBV7-7; abundance: -; CDR3nt: TGTGCCAGCAGCTTAGCGGCGGACTCCTACAATGAGCAGTTCTTC; CDR3aa: CASSLAADSYNEQFF
d_gene: TRBD1; j_gene: TRBJ1-5; v_gene: TRBV6-1; abundance: -; CDR3nt: TGTGCCAGCAAGTGGACAGGGGAGCAGCCCCAGCATTTT; CDR3aa: CASKWTGEQPQHF
d_gene: TRBD2; j_gene: TRBJ2-2; v_gene: TRBV5-1; abundance: -; CDR3nt: TGCGCCAGCACCCCATCCGGGGGGACCGGGGAGCTGTTTTTT; CDR3aa: CASTPSGGTGELFF
d_gene: TRBD2; j_gene: TRBJ2-3; v_gene: TRBV6-6; abundance: once; CDR3nt: TGTGCCAGCAAAAAAGGGGGACTAGCGGGAGGAGATACGCAGTATTTT; CDR3aa: CASKKGGLAGGDTQYF
d_gene: TRBD2; j_gene: TRBJ2-1; v_gene: TRBV14; abundance: -; CDR3nt: TGTGCCAGCAGCCAAGGAACGGGACTAGCATCCAATGAGCAGTTCTTC; CDR3aa: CASSQGTGLASNEQFF
d_gene: TRBD2; j_gene: TRBJ2-7; v_gene: TRBV11-2; abundance: -; CDR3nt: TGTGCCAGCAGCTCCCGGACGGGAGGCTCCTACGAGCAGTACTTC; CDR3aa: CASSSRTGGSYEQYF
d_gene: -; j_gene: TRBJ2-3; v_gene: TRBV27; abundance: once; CDR3nt: TGTGCCCGATCGGACGGGAACGGGACCCGCACAGATACGCAGTATTTT; CDR3aa: CARSDGNGTRTDTQYF
d_gene: -; j_gene: TRBJ2-2; v_gene: TRBV6-4; abundance: few; CDR3nt: TGTGCCAGTCAATCGGGCGTCGGGACCGGGGAGCTGTTTTTT; CDR3aa: CASQSGVGTGELFF
d_gene: TRBD2; j_gene: TRBJ2-7; v_gene: TRBV6-5; abundance: -; CDR3nt: TGTGCCAGCAGGCTTGGGGGAGGGTTCGGCGAGCAGTACTTC; CDR3aa: CASRLGGGFGEQYF
d_gene: TRBD1; j_gene: TRBJ2-3; v_gene: TRBV27; abundance: -; CDR3nt: TGTGCCAGCAGTTTATCGGGACAGAACACAGATACGCAGTATTTT; CDR3aa: CASSLSGQNTDTQYF
d_gene: -; j_gene: TRBJ2-3; v_gene: TRBV7-2; abundance: -; CDR3nt: TGTGCCAGCAGCATGGACAGACGCACAGATACGCAGTATTTT; CDR3aa: CASSMDRRTDTQYF
d_gene: -; j_gene: TRBJ1-1; v_gene: TRBV30; abundance: -; CDR3nt: TGTGCCTGGTCAAGGGGGGGCGGGACTGAAGCTTTCTTT; CDR3aa: CAWSRGGGTEAFF
d_gene: -; j_gene: TRBJ2-7; v_gene: TRBV5-5; abundance: -; CDR3nt: TGTGCCAGCAGCACCATCCCGACCTACGAGCAGTACTTC; CDR3aa: CASSTIPTYEQYF
d_gene: -; j_gene: TRBJ2-1; v_gene: TRBV4-1; abundance: -; CDR3nt: TGCGCCAGCAGCCCCGAAGGACTCTATGAGCAGTTCTTC; CDR3aa: CASSPEGLYEQFF
d_gene: TRBD1; j_gene: TRBJ2-3; v_gene: TRBV7-8; abundance: -; CDR3nt: TGTGCCAGCAGCTCCAAGACAGGGACAGATACGCAGTATTTT; CDR3aa: CASSSKTGTDTQYF
d_gene: -; j_gene: TRBJ1-1; v_gene: TRBV18; abundance: once; CDR3nt: TGTGCCAGCTCACGGTCAGCAATGAACACTGAAGCTTTCTTT; CDR3aa: CASSRSAMNTEAFF
d_gene: -; j_gene: TRBJ1-1; v_gene: TRBV7-2; abundance: -; CDR3nt: TGTGCCAGCAGCCCACAGGGTTTTGGTGAAGCTTTCTTT; CDR3aa: CASSPQGFGEAFF
d_gene: -; j_gene: TRBJ1-2; v_gene: TRBV5-1; abundance: -; CDR3nt: TGCGCCAGCAGCCCCGACAGGACTGATGGCTACACCTTC; CDR3aa: CASSPDRTDGYTF
d_gene: -; j_gene: TRBJ2-2; v_gene: TRBV5-1; abundance: -; CDR3nt: TGCGCCAGCAGCTTGTTACAGAACACCGGGGAGCTGTTTTTT; CDR3aa: CASSLLQNTGELFF
d_gene: TRBD1; j_gene: TRBJ1-4; v_gene: TRBV5-1; abundance: -; CDR3nt: TGCGCCAGCGGATCACAGGGGGCAGATGAAAAACTGTTTTTT; CDR3aa: CASGSQGADEKLFF
d_gene: TRBD1; j_gene: TRBJ2-7; v_gene: TRBV23-1; abundance: once; CDR3nt: TGCGCCAGCAGTCAATCAAACAGGGGCGAGCAGTACTTC; CDR3aa: CASSQSNRGEQYF
d_gene: TRBD1; j_gene: TRBJ1-6; v_gene: TRBV7-3; abundance: -; CDR3nt: TGTGCCAGCAGCCTCGGACGACAGGGCAATTCACCCCTCCACTTT; CDR3aa: CASSLGRQGNSPLHF
d_gene: TRBD2; j_gene: TRBJ2-2; v_gene: TRBV6-5; abundance: -; CDR3nt: TGTGCCAGCAGTAGCGAAGGGACTAGCGCCGGGGAGCTGTTTTTT; CDR3aa: CASSSEGTSAGELFF
d_gene: TRBD1; j_gene: TRBJ1-1; v_gene: TRBV27; abundance: -; CDR3nt: TGTGCCAGCAGACCCGACAGGGTTGGGAGAAACACTGAAGCTTTCTTT; CDR3aa: CASRPDRVGRNTEAFF